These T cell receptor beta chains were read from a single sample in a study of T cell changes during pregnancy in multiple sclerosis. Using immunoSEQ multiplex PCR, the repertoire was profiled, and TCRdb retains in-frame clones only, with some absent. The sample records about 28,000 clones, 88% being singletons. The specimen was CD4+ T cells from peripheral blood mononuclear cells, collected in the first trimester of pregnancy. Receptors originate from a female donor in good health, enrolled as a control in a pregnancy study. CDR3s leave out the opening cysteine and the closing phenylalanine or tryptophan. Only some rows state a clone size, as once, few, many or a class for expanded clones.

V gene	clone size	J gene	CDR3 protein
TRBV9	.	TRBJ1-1	ASSVGQGSTEAF
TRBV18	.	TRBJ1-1	ASSREGVNTEAF
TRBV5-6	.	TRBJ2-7	ASSLRLGGLEQY
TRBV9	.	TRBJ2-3	ASSPLVDTQY
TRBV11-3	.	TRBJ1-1	ASSLGVGTEAF
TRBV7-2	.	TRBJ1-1	ASSGDTNTEAF
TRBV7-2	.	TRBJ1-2	ASSFGTDGYT
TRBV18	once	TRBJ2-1	ASSPKAGQRNEQF
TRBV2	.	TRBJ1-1	ASSPGTGRRAF
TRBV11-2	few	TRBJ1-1	ASSLAGYPEAF
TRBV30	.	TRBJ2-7	AWSPGQPWNYEQY
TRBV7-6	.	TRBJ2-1	ASSLGFLAGAGGNEQF
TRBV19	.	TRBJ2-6	ASRVGEAGANVLT
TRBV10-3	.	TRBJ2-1	AISGQGYNEQF
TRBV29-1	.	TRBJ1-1	SVVVRGGMDTEAF
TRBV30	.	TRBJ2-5	AWEGPGTGQETQY
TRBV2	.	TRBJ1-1	ASSPTVNTEAF
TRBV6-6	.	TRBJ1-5	ASSYSMRYDQPQH
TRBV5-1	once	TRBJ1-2	ASSLVDRGNYGYT
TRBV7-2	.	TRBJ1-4	ASSPGQGASRATNEKLF
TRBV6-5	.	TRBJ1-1	ASSLLVQGGTEAF
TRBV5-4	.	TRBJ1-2	ASSGTGTNYGYT
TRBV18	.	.	ASSAGTGTNEQY
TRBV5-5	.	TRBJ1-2	ASSFPENYGYT
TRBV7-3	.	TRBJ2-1	ASKESSYNEQF
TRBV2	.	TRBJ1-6	ASSSSGQANSPLH
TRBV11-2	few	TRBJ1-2	ASSSWDRGFHGYT
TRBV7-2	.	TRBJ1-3	ASSLKYLGQNSGNTIY
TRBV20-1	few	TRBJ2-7	SAQTGYEQY
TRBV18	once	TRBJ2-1	ASSPEQVYNEQF
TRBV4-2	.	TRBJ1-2	ASSQDSVTAGGGGYT